Following are 6 T cell receptor beta chains from one sample sequenced in a study of blood T cells in healthy people across ages. It was with a sample-barcoded 5' primer and a J-beta primer mix that a second PCR of about 6 to 11 cycles was run. One entry per CDR3 protein results from TCRdb running MiXCR on the 5' RACE reads. The data show 500,000 to 550,000 distinct CDR3 sequences, with more than 20% seen just once and just under 9% held by the top ten. These records were also assigned to another study, of T cells of mothers and their children.

The sequencing input was blood. The receptor set was obtained from a boy younger than 18 in good health.

This sequence joins TRBV28 and TRBJ2-1; a possible D gene is TRBD2 (6 bases). There are 17 residues in the CDR3. With 7 bases removed from V and 2 bases from J, the gap between germline ends came to 21 bases. Germline V gene lookup returns CDR1 MDHEN and CDR2 SYDVKM. CDR3 DNA: TGTGCCAGCACCGGGACTGGCGAGTTTGGCCCCTACAATGAGCAGTTCTTC. This translates into CASTGTGEFGPYNEQFF.

This clonotype was seen a handful of times. The chain links TRBV9 to TRBJ2-7, with 8 bases fitting TRBD2. V was pared by 1 base and J by 6 bases, with 6 bases of the junction left unmatched. The CDR3 extends over 14 amino acids. The V gene's germline CDR1 is SGDLS and CDR2 YYNGEE. CDR3 sequence (DNA): TGTGCCAGCAGCGTATACGGGGGGGCTCCCGAGCAGTACTTC. Translating gives CASSVYGGAPEQYF.

This chain connects TRBV28 to TRBJ2-7; maybe TRBD2 (5 bases). The CDR3 totals 16 residues. Trimming took off 11 bases at V and 1 base at J, with 24 bases between the two ends. CDR1 is MDHEN and CDR2 is SYDVKM in the germline V gene. The CDR3 DNA follows: TGTGCCGCCCTAGGGTCCCTCGGCGGCGGGTCCTACGAGCAGTACTTC. Encoded protein: CAALGSLGGGSYEQYF.

The chain joins TRBV20-1 to TRBJ1-1; weak D call: TRBD1 (6 bases). This CDR3 is 13 amino acids long. Trimming stripped 3 bases from V and 4 bases from J, with 12 bases between. Germline V gene data show CDR1 as DFQATT and CDR2 as SNEGSKA (reference sequence). The CDR3: CSASWGRITEAFF. Written as DNA, the CDR3 is TGCAGTGCTAGTTGGGGGCGCATCACTGAAGCTTTCTTT.

This clonotype was detected ten times or more. This chain uses TRBV4-2 with TRBJ2-7; a possible D gene is TRBD2 (5 bases). CDR1 and CDR2 (germline): LGHNA, YNFKEQ. Trimming cost V 4 bases and J 4 bases, with 11 bases left between them. The CDR3 spans 13 residues. CDR3 DNA: TGTGCCAGCAGCCGAGAGAGGGAATACGAGCAGTACTTC. Amino acids: CASSREREYEQYF.

At least ten counts were recorded for this clonotype. DNA of the CDR3: TGTGCCAGCAGCTTCACGGGGTCAAATGAGCAGTTCTTC. Translating it yields CASSFTGSNEQFF. The chain carries TRBV7-6 and TRBJ2-1; maybe TRBD2 (5 bases). In germline, CDR1 is SGHVS, CDR2 FNYEAQ. The CDR3 is 13 residues long. V gave up 3 bases and J gave up 7 bases, with 10 bases separating them.